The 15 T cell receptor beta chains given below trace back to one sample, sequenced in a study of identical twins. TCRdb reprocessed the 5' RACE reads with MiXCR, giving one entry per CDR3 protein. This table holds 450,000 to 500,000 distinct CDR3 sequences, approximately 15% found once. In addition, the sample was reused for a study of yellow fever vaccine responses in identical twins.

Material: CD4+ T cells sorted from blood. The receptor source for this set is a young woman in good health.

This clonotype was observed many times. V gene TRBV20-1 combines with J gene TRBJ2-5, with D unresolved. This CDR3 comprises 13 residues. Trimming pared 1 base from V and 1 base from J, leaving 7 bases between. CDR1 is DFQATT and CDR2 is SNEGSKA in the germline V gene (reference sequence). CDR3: CSARGGFQETQYF. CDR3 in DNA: TGCAGTGCTAGAGGGGGATTCCAAGAGACCCAGTACTTC.

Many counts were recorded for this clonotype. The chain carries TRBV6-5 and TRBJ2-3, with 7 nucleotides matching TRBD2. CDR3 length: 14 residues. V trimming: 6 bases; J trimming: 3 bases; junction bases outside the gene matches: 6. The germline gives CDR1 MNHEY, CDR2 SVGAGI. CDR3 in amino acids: CASSLLANTDTQYF. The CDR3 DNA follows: TGTGCCAGCAGCTTACTAGCGAATACAGATACGCAGTATTTT.

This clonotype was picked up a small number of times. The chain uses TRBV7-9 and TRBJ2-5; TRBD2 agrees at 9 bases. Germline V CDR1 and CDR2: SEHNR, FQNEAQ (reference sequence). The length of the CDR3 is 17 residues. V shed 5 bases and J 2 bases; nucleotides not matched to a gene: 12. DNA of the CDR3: TGTGCCAGCAGCGTTCTCCGAATAGCGGGGGTACAAGAGACCCAGTACTTC. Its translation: CASSVLRIAGVQETQYF.

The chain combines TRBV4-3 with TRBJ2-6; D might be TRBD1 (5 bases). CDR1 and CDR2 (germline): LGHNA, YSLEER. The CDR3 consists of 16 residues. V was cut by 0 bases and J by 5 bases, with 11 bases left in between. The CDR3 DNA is TGCGCCAGCAGCCAAGATCAGGGTTTCTGGGCCAACGTCCTGACTTTC. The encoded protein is CASSQDQGFWANVLTF.

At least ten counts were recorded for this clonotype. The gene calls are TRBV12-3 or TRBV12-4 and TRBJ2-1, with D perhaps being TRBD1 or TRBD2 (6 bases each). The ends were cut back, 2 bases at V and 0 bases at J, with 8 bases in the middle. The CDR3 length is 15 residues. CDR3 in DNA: TGTGCCAGCAGTTTAAGGGGGGTCTCCTACAATGAGCAGTTCTTC. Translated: CASSLRGVSYNEQFF.

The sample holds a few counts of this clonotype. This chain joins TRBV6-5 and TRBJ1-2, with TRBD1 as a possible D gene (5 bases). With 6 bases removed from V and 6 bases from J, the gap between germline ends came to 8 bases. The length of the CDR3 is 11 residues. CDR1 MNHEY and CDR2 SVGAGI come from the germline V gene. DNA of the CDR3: TGTGCCAGCAGAAAGGGGCATGGCTACACCTTC. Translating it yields CASRKGHGYTF.

The DNA of the CDR3 is TGTGCCAGCAGCTCCGGGACAGGGTTGTCCCAGCATTTT. Its protein product is CASSSGTGLSQHF. This chain connects TRBV12-3 or TRBV12-4 to TRBJ1-5; 9 bases map to TRBD1. There are 13 residues in the CDR3. V lost 6 bases to trimming and J lost 11 bases; unmatched junction nucleotides: 8.

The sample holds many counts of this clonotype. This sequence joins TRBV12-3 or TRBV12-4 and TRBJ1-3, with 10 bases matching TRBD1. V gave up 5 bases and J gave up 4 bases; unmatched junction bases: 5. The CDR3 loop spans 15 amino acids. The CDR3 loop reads CASSRQTGGGNTIYF. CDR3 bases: TGTGCCAGCAGTAGGCAGACAGGGGGCGGAAACACCATATATTTT.

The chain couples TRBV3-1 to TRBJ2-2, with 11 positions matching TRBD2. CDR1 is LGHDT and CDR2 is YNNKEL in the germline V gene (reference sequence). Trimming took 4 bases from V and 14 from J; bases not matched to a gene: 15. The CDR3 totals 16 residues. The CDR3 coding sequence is TGTGCCAGCAGCCTTTCAAGGTCCGGGACTAGCGGATTTCTGTTTTTT. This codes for CASSLSRSGTSGFLFF.

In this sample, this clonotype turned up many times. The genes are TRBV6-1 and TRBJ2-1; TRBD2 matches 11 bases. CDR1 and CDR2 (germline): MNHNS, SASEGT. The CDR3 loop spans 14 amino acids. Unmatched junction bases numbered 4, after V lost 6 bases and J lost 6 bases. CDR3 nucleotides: TGTGCCAGCAGACGACTAGCGGGGCCCAATGAGCAGTTCTTC. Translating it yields CASRRLAGPNEQFF.

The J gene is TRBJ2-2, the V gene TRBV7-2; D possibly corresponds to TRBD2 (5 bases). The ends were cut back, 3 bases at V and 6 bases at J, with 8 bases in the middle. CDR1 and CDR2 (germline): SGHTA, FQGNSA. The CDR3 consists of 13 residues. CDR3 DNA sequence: TGTGCCAGCAGCTTCGGGATGCCCGGGGAGCTGTTTTTT. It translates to CASSFGMPGELFF.

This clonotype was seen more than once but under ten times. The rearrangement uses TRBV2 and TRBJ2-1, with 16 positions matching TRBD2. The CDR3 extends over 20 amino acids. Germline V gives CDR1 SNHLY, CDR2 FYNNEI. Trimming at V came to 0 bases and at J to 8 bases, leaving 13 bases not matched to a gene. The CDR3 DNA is TGTGCCAGCAGTGAAGCCTCAACCGGGACTAGCGGGAGGGTCGGGCATGAGCAGTTCTTC. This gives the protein CASSEASTGTSGRVGHEQFF.

The CDR3 sequence: CASSLVAGSPYEQYF. In DNA, the CDR3 is TGTGCCAGCAGCTTAGTTGCAGGGTCCCCCTACGAGCAGTACTTC. V usage is TRBV11-1 and J usage is TRBJ2-7, with D perhaps TRBD1 (5 bases). The germline V gene has CDR1 SGHAT and CDR2 FQDESV (reference sequence). V lost 1 base and J lost 2, with 12 bases in between. This CDR3 is built from 15 residues.

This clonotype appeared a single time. This chain's CDR3 is CASSHFAALDDEQYF. The CDR3 DNA reads as TGTGCCAGCAGCCATTTCGCCGCGTTGGACGACGAGCAGTACTTC. This sequence joins TRBV3-1 and TRBJ2-7; D unclear. V lost 3 bases and J 5 bases, leaving 17 bases between the germline ends. Germline lookup yields CDR1 LGHDT and CDR2 YNNKEL (reference sequence). The CDR3 has 15 amino acids.

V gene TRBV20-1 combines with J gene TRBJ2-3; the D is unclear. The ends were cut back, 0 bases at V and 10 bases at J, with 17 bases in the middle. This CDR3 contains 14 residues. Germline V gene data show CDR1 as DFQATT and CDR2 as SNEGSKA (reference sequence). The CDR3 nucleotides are TGCAGTGCTAGAGAGAACCTCCAGAGATCTGCGCAGTATTTT. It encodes CSARENLQRSAQYF.